The source of this TCR beta chain is a study of shared clonotypes between healthy human individuals. Whole-study results and caveats: Clonotype sharing among the donors was expected to vary with sequencing depth.

The CDR3 is 16 amino acids. Germline assignment: CDR1 SGHRS and CDR2 YFSETQ. Deletions cut 4 bases from V and 0 bases from J, with 15 bases between. Profiling relied on immunoSEQ multiplex PCR, and the TCRdb table lists in-frame clones only, not all of them. Found here are more than 2 million clones, roughly 94% of them singletons; the top ten hold 0.13%. This clone occurred once. Its antigen is unidentified. The clonotype was recovered from a man between 18 and 29 years old in good health. Sequencing used naive CD4+ T cells sorted from blood. Subset described: CD45RA+ positively selected. The rearrangement links TRBV5-1 to TRBJ2-3; unclear D gene. CDR3 sequence (DNA): TGCGCCAGCAGCCCGACGATAAGCTCGAGCACAGATACGCAGTATTTT. Its protein is CASSPTISSSTDTQYF. Drawing the rest from reference TRBV5-1 and TRBJ2-3, the complete variable domain is KAGVTQTPRYLIKTRGQQVTLSCSPISGHRSVSWYQQTPGQGLQFLFEYFSETQRNKGNFPGRFSGRQFSNSRSEMNVSTLELGDSALYLCASSPTISSSTDTQYFGPGTRLTVL.